This is a list of T cell receptor beta chains from one sample in a study of shared clonotypes between healthy human individuals. Sequencing was performed with immunoSEQ multiplex PCR; in TCRdb, only in-frame clones are kept and a portion is missing. Of about 2 million clones in the sample, 90% to 95% were seen once. The sample taken for sequencing was naive CD4+ T cells sorted from blood. All receptors derive from a man aged 18 to 30 in good health. Both conserved end residues are part of each CDR3. The order of the fields is CDR3 protein, CDR3 DNA, J gene, clone size, V gene, D gene. A D gene is named only where the DNA matches it firmly. Some rows mark clone size as missing; the rest say once, few, many or name a class of expanded clone.

cdr3_aa: CASSQGPRGISTEAFF
cdr3_nt: TGTGCCAGCAGCCAAGGTCCCAGGGGAATTAGCACTGAAGCTTTCTTT
j_call: TRBJ1-1
clone_size: -
v_call: TRBV14
d_call: -

cdr3_aa: CASWRGVQETQYF
cdr3_nt: TGTGCCTCCTGGCGGGGGGTACAAGAGACCCAGTACTTC
j_call: TRBJ2-5
clone_size: -
v_call: TRBV6-5
d_call: TRBD2

cdr3_aa: CASSPPTRVHNYGYTF
cdr3_nt: TGTGCCAGCTCACCACCGACGAGGGTACATAACTATGGCTACACCTTC
j_call: TRBJ1-2
clone_size: -
v_call: TRBV18
d_call: -

cdr3_aa: CASSPRAGLIGNEQFF
cdr3_nt: TGTGCCAGCAGCCCAAGGGCAGGGTTAATAGGCAATGAGCAGTTCTTC
j_call: TRBJ2-1
clone_size: -
v_call: TRBV7-8
d_call: -

cdr3_aa: CASSETYMNTEAFF
cdr3_nt: TGTGCCAGCAGTGAAACGTACATGAACACTGAAGCTTTCTTT
j_call: TRBJ1-1
clone_size: -
v_call: TRBV6-1
d_call: -

cdr3_aa: CASSSAGGPWTQYF
cdr3_nt: TGTGCCAGCAGCTCAGCGGGGGGGCCGTGGACCCAGTACTTC
j_call: TRBJ2-5
clone_size: -
v_call: TRBV28
d_call: TRBD2

cdr3_aa: CASSVGTVVNEQFF
cdr3_nt: TGTGCCAGCAGCGTAGGGACAGTCGTTAATGAGCAGTTCTTC
j_call: TRBJ2-1
clone_size: -
v_call: TRBV9
d_call: -

cdr3_aa: CASSSGGLTGPYEQYF
cdr3_nt: TGCGCCAGCAGCTCGGGCGGTTTGACAGGGCCCTACGAGCAGTACTTC
j_call: TRBJ2-7
clone_size: -
v_call: TRBV5-1
d_call: TRBD1

cdr3_aa: CASSQGFPYEQYF
cdr3_nt: TGTGCCAGCAGCCAGGGGTTCCCCTACGAGCAGTACTTC
j_call: TRBJ2-7
clone_size: -
v_call: TRBV2
d_call: -

cdr3_aa: CASSPSGGRGGELFF
cdr3_nt: TGCGCCAGCAGCCCTTCCGGCGGGAGAGGCGGGGAGCTGTTTTTT
j_call: TRBJ2-2
clone_size: -
v_call: TRBV5-1
d_call: TRBD2

cdr3_aa: CASSLGDREGGYTF
cdr3_nt: TGTGCCAGCAGCCTAGGGGACAGGGAAGGTGGCTACACCTTC
j_call: TRBJ1-2
clone_size: -
v_call: TRBV5-4
d_call: TRBD1

cdr3_aa: CSVDDGEGYGYTF
cdr3_nt: TGCAGCGTTGATGATGGGGAAGGCTATGGCTACACCTTC
j_call: TRBJ1-2
clone_size: -
v_call: TRBV29-1
d_call: -

cdr3_aa: CAINGQLNEKLFF
cdr3_nt: TGTGCCATCAATGGGCAGCTAAATGAAAAACTGTTTTTT
j_call: TRBJ1-4
clone_size: -
v_call: TRBV10-3
d_call: -

cdr3_aa: CASTTDWFSTDTQYF
cdr3_nt: TGTGCCAGCACCACGGACTGGTTTAGCACAGATACGCAGTATTTT
j_call: TRBJ2-3
clone_size: -
v_call: TRBV6-5
d_call: -

cdr3_aa: CASNPGGADTQYF
cdr3_nt: TGTGCCAGCAACCCGGGAGGTGCAGATACGCAGTATTTT
j_call: TRBJ2-3
clone_size: -
v_call: TRBV11-2
d_call: TRBD2

cdr3_aa: CASSQVSGIYEQYF
cdr3_nt: TGCGCCAGCAGCCAAGTCTCAGGGATCTACGAGCAGTACTTC
j_call: TRBJ2-7
clone_size: once
v_call: TRBV4-3
d_call: -

cdr3_aa: CAWAKGLGAGELFF
cdr3_nt: TGTGCCTGGGCGAAGGGTCTAGGCGCCGGGGAGCTGTTTTTT
j_call: TRBJ2-2
clone_size: -
v_call: TRBV30
d_call: -

cdr3_aa: CASRRGAGQQYF
cdr3_nt: TGTGCCAGCAGGAGGGGGGCAGGCCAGCAGTACTTC
j_call: TRBJ2-7
clone_size: -
v_call: TRBV6-5
d_call: -

cdr3_aa: CASSQGQVMVTQYF
cdr3_nt: TGTGCCAGCAGCCAGGGACAGGTCATGGTGACCCAGTACTTC
j_call: TRBJ2-5
clone_size: -
v_call: TRBV6-5
d_call: TRBD1

cdr3_aa: CASSPIADTQYF
cdr3_nt: TGTGCCAGCAGCCCGATCGCAGATACGCAGTATTTT
j_call: TRBJ2-3
clone_size: -
v_call: TRBV7-9
d_call: -

cdr3_aa: CASSLIKGGYEQYF
cdr3_nt: TGTGCCAGCAGTTTGATTAAAGGGGGATACGAGCAGTACTTC
j_call: TRBJ2-7
clone_size: -
v_call: TRBV28
d_call: -

cdr3_aa: CASRDPPLNEQFF
cdr3_nt: TGTGCCAGCAGAGATCCTCCTCTCAATGAGCAGTTCTTC
j_call: TRBJ2-1
clone_size: -
v_call: TRBV13
d_call: -

cdr3_aa: CASSYERAGNEQYF
cdr3_nt: TGTGCCAGCAGTTACGAAAGGGCGGGTAACGAGCAGTACTTC
j_call: TRBJ2-7
clone_size: -
v_call: TRBV6-6
d_call: -

cdr3_aa: CASSYGTEQYF
cdr3_nt: TGTGCCAGCAGTTACGGAACAGAGCAGTACTTC
j_call: TRBJ2-7
clone_size: -
v_call: TRBV6-5
d_call: -

cdr3_aa: CASSLYPESHTQYF
cdr3_nt: TGTGCCAGCAGCTTATATCCCGAGAGCCATACGCAGTATTTT
j_call: TRBJ2-3
clone_size: -
v_call: TRBV7-9
d_call: -

cdr3_aa: CASSEDVLRYEQYF
cdr3_nt: TGTGCCAGCAGTGAAGACGTCCTGAGGTACGAGCAGTACTTC
j_call: TRBJ2-7
clone_size: -
v_call: TRBV6-1
d_call: -

cdr3_aa: CASSLRLGAYEQYF
cdr3_nt: TGTGCCAGTAGCCTGCGGCTGGGGGCCTACGAGCAGTACTTC
j_call: TRBJ2-7
clone_size: -
v_call: TRBV19
d_call: -

cdr3_aa: CASSTPSGGAGNEQFF
cdr3_nt: TGTGCCAGCAGCACTCCTAGCGGGGGGGCCGGGAATGAGCAGTTCTTC
j_call: TRBJ2-1
clone_size: -
v_call: TRBV7-8
d_call: TRBD2

cdr3_aa: CASSGTANGTEAFF
cdr3_nt: TGTGCCAGCAGCGGGACAGCCAACGGCACTGAAGCTTTCTTT
j_call: TRBJ1-1
clone_size: -
v_call: TRBV6-5
d_call: TRBD1

cdr3_aa: CASSESTGQGETQYF
cdr3_nt: TGCGCCAGCAGTGAGTCGACTGGACAGGGTGAGACCCAGTACTTC
j_call: TRBJ2-5
clone_size: -
v_call: TRBV10-1
d_call: TRBD1

cdr3_aa: CASSPRQANEQYF
cdr3_nt: TGTGCCAGCTCACCACGACAGGCGAACGAGCAGTACTTC
j_call: TRBJ2-7
clone_size: -
v_call: TRBV18
d_call: -

cdr3_aa: CASRPGRFF
cdr3_nt: TGCGCCAGCCGGCCCGGTAGGTTTTTT
j_call: TRBJ2-2
clone_size: few
v_call: TRBV10-1
d_call: -

cdr3_aa: CASSAGYEQYF
cdr3_nt: TGTGCCAGCAGTGCCGGCTACGAGCAGTACTTC
j_call: TRBJ2-7
clone_size: -
v_call: TRBV2
d_call: -

cdr3_aa: CAISERDSPLHF
cdr3_nt: TGTGCCATCAGTGAACGGGATTCACCCCTCCACTTT
j_call: TRBJ1-6
clone_size: few
v_call: TRBV10-3
d_call: -

cdr3_aa: CASSQVWSPDSGNTIYF
cdr3_nt: TGCGCCAGCAGCCAAGTTTGGTCCCCGGACTCTGGAAACACCATATATTTT
j_call: TRBJ1-3
clone_size: -
v_call: TRBV4-3
d_call: -

cdr3_aa: CASSPGQVFGNTIYF
cdr3_nt: TGCGCCAGCAGCCCCGGACAGGTCTTTGGAAACACCATATATTTT
j_call: TRBJ1-3
clone_size: -
v_call: TRBV5-1
d_call: TRBD1

cdr3_aa: CASSYWLQGETGELFF
cdr3_nt: TGTGCCAGCAGTTACTGGTTACAGGGGGAGACCGGGGAGCTGTTTTTT
j_call: TRBJ2-2
clone_size: -
v_call: TRBV6-5
d_call: TRBD1

cdr3_aa: CASSLGQGRSPLHF
cdr3_nt: TGTGCCAGCAGCCTCGGACAGGGGCGGTCACCCCTCCACTTT
j_call: TRBJ1-6
clone_size: -
v_call: TRBV9
d_call: TRBD1

cdr3_aa: CASSSGQGSNQPQHF
cdr3_nt: TGCGCCAGCAGCTCCGGACAGGGGTCAAATCAGCCCCAGCATTTT
j_call: TRBJ1-5
clone_size: -
v_call: TRBV5-1
d_call: TRBD1